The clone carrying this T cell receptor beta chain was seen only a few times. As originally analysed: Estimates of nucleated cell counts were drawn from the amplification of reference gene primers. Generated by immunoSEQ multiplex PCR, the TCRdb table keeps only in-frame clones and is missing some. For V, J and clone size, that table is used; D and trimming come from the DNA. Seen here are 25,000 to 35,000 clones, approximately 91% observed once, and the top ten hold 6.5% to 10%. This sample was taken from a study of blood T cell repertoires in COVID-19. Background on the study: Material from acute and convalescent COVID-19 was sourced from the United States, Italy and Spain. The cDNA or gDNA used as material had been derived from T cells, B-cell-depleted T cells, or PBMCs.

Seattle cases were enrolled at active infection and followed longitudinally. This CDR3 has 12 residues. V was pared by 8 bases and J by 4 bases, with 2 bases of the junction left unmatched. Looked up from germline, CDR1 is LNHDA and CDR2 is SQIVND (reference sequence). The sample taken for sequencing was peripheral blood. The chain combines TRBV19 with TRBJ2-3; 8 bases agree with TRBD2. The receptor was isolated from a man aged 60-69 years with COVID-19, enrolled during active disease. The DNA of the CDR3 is TGTGCCAGTGGCGGGAGGCCAGATACGCAGTATTTT. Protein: CASGGRPDTQYF.